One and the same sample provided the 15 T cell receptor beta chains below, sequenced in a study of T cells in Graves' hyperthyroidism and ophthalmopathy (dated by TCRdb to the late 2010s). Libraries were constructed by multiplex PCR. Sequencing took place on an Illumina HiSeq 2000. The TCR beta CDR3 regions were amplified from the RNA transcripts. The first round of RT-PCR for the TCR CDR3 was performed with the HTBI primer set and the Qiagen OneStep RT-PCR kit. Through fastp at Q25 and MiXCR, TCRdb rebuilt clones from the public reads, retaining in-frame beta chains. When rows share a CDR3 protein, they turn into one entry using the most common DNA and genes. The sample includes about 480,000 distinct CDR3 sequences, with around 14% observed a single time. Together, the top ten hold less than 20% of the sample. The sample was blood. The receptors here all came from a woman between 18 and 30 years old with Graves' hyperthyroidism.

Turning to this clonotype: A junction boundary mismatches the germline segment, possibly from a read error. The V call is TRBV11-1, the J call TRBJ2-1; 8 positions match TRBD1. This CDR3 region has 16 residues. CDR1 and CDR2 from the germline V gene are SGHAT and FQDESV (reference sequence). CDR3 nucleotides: TGTGCCAGCAACTTACATTCGGACAGGGTCGACAATGAGCAGTTCTTC. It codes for CASNLHSDRVDNEQFF.

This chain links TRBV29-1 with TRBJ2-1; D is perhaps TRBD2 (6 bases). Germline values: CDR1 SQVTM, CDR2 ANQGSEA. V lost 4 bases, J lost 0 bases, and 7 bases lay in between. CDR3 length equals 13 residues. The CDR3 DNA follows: TGCAGCGTTGCTAGCGCCTCCTACAATGAGCAGTTCTTC. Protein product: CSVASASYNEQFF.

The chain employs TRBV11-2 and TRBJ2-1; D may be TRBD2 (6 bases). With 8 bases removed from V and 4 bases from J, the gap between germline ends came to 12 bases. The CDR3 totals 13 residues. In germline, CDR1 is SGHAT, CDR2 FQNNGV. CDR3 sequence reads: CASADGGYNEQFF. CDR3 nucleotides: TGTGCCAGCGCCGACGGGGGTTACAATGAGCAGTTCTTC.

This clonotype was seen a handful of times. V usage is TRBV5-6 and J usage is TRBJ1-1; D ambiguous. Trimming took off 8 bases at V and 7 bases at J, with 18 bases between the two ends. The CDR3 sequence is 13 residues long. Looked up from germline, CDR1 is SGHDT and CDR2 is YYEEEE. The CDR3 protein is CASLTLGFLEAFF. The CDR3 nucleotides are TGTGCCAGTCTTACACTAGGGTTTCTTGAAGCTTTCTTT.

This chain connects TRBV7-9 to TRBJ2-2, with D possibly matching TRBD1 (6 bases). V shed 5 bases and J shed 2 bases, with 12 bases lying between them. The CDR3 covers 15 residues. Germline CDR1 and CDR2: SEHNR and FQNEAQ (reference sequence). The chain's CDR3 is CASSLTDSNTGELFF. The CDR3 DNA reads TGTGCCAGCAGCCTAACGGACAGCAACACCGGGGAGCTGTTTTTT.

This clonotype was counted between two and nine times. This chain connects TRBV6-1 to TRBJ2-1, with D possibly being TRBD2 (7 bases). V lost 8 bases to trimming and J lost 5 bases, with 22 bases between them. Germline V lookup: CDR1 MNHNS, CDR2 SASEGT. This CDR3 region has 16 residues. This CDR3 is CASCTPGALADNEQFF. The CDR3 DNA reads TGTGCCAGCTGCACCCCGGGGGCTCTAGCGGACAATGAGCAGTTCTTC.

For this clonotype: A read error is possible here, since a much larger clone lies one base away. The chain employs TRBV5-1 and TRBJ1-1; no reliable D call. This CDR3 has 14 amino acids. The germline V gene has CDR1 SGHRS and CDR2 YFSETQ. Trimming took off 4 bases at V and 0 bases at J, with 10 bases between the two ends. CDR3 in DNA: TGCGCCAGCAGCACGGACGGACTGAACACTGAAGCTTTCTTT. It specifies CASSTDGLNTEAFF.

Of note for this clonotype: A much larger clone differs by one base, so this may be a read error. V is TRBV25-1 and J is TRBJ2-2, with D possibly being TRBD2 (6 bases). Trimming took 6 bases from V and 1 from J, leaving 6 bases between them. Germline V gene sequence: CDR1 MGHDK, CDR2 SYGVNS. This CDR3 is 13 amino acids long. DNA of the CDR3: TGTGCCAGCAGGCGGGAGAACACCGGGGAGCTGTTTTTT. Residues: CASRRENTGELFF.

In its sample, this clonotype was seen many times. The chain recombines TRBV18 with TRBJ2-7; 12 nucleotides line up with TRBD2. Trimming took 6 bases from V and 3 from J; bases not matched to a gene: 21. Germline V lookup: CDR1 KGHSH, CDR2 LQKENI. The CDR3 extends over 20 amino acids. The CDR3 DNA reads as TGTGCCAGCTCCCCTACCCATGGACAGGGGCCGGGACTAGCGGGCTACGAGCAGTACGTC. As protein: CASSPTHGQGPGLAGYEQYV.

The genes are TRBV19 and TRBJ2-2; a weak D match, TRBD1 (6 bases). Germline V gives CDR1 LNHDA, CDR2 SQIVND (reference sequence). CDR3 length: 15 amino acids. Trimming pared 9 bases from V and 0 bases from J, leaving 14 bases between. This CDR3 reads CASSWTAPNTGELFF. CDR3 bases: TGTGCCAGCTCCTGGACAGCTCCGAACACCGGGGAGCTGTTTTTT.

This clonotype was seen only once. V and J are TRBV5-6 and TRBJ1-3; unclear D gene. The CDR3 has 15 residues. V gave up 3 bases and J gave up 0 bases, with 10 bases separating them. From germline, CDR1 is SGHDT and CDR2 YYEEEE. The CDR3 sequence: CASSYGLSSGNTIYF. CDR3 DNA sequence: TGTGCCAGCAGCTACGGCCTGAGCTCTGGAAACACCATATATTTT.

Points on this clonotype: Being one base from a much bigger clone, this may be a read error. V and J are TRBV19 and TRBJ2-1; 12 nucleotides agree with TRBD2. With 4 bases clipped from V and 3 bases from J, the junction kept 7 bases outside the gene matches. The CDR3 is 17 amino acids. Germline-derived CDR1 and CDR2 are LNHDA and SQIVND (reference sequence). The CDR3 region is CASSNRTSGDRYNEQFF. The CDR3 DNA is TGTGCCAGTAGTAATAGGACTAGCGGGGACCGCTACAATGAGCAGTTCTTC.

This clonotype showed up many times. CDR3: CASSVDSSPLNTEAFF. The CDR3 nucleotides are TGTGCCAGCAGCGTAGACTCGAGTCCGCTGAACACTGAAGCTTTCTTT. The genes are TRBV9 and TRBJ1-1; unclear D gene. CDR1 SGDLS and CDR2 YYNGEE come from the germline V gene. Between the trimmed V and J ends, which lost 0 bases and 0 bases, there was a span of 12 bases. This CDR3 region has 16 residues.

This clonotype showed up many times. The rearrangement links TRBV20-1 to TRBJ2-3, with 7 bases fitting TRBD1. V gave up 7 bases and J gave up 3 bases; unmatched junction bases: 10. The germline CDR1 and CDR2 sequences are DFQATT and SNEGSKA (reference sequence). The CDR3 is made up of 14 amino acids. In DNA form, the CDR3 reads TGCAGTGGGGATAGGGGGCAGTTAACAGATACGCAGTATTTT. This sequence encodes CSGDRGQLTDTQYF.

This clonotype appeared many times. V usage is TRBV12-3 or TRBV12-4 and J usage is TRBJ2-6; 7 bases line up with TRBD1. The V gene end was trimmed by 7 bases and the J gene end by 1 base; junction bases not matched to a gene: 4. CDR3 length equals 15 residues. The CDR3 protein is CASKQTGSGANVLTF. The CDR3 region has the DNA TGTGCCAGCAAACAGACAGGGTCTGGGGCCAACGTCCTGACTTTC.